This T cell receptor beta chain was recovered during a study of shared clonotypes between healthy human individuals. Background on the study: Donor composition was a couple of women and three men, aged 18 to 49.

Concerning this clone: What it recognizes is unknown.

Findings and caveats of the study: Rarefaction analysis demonstrated incomplete sorted-subset sequencing notwithstanding large depth.

Looked up from germline, CDR1 is LNHDA and CDR2 is SQIVND (reference sequence). Between the trimmed V and J ends, which lost 8 bases and 10 bases, there was a span of 24 bases. The CDR3 sequence is 15 residues long. Investigators spread the genomic DNA of each subset evenly over several immunoSEQ plates. Clones were sequenced by immunoSEQ multiplex PCR, and TCRdb holds only the in-frame ones, with some missing. This table has 2 million to 2.5 million clones, just under 95% appearing once. Sequenced input: naive CD4+ T cells from PBMCs. Subset reported: CD45RA+ positively selected. This clonotype originated in a man aged 18 to 35 in good health. Some clones in this sample may be carry-over from other donors' samples. This chain connects TRBV19 to TRBJ1-5; D gene ambiguous. The CDR3 reads CASQRKVGGFNPQHF. For the CDR3, the DNA is TGTGCCAGTCAGAGGAAAGTAGGCGGTTTCAATCCCCAGCATTTT.